This T cell receptor beta chain was recorded in a study of T cell responses to AZD1222 COVID-19 vaccine. Clones were read by immunoSEQ multiplex PCR, and TCRdb kept only the in-frame ones, dropping some. This sample has more than 150,000 clones, with 80% to 95% found just once. This material consisted of peripheral blood, taken on day 0 of AZD1222 vaccination. This sequence was found in an adult in good health.

The CDR3 coding sequence is TGTGCCAGCTCATCATTGAATACCGGGGAGCTGTTTTTT. The encoded protein is CASSSLNTGELFF. The rearrangement joins TRBV18 to TRBJ2-2; D not resolved. Trimming pared 5 bases from V and 5 bases from J, leaving 9 bases between. This CDR3 spans 13 amino acids. The V gene's germline CDR1 is KGHSH and CDR2 LQKENI.